One and the same sample provided the 14 T cell receptor beta chains below, sequenced in a study of blood T cells in healthy people across ages. Using a J-beta primer mix together with a sample-barcoded 5' primer, a second PCR was run for roughly 6 to 11 cycles. Via MiXCR, TCRdb re-called the 5' RACE reads, giving one row per CDR3 protein. This sample has roughly 2 million distinct CDR3 sequences, with roughly 50% found just once. Source material: blood. The origin of the receptors is a woman in her thirties or forties in good health.

The chain is built from TRBV27 and TRBJ2-3; no reliable D call. The CDR3 consists of 14 residues. The germline V gene encodes CDR1 MNHEY and CDR2 SMNVEV (reference sequence). Trimming pared 4 bases from V and 4 bases from J, leaving 12 bases between. CDR3 nucleotide sequence: TGTGCCAGCAGTTACAGCAGCGCCTCAGATACGCAGTATTTT. Its protein product is CASSYSSASDTQYF.

The chain links TRBV5-1 to TRBJ2-3; TRBD1 is a possible D gene (5 bases). The CDR3 spans 14 residues. CDR1 and CDR2 from the germline V gene are SGHRS and YFSETQ. Trimming removed 4 bases from V and 4 bases from J, with 13 bases in between. The CDR3 sequence is CASSPRTNADTQYF. The CDR3 DNA sequence: TGCGCCAGCAGCCCACGGACAAACGCAGATACGCAGTATTTT.

This sequence joins TRBV5-6 and TRBJ2-5, with D perhaps matching TRBD2 (5 bases). This CDR3 has 17 amino acids. V gave up 7 bases and J gave up 4 bases, with 26 bases separating them. CDR1 and CDR2 (germline): SGHDT, YYEEEE. In DNA form, the CDR3 reads TGTGCCAGCGCCAAAAGGGCTACTAGTTATCTCCCAGAGACCCAGTACTTC. Its protein product is CASAKRATSYLPETQYF.

A note on this clonotype: The junction departs from the called germline gene at one end, perhaps through a read error. V is TRBV6-5 and J is TRBJ2-6; a weak D match, TRBD1 (5 bases). The germline V gene encodes CDR1 MNHEY and CDR2 SVGAGI. The CDR3 totals 15 residues. CDR3 sequence: CASSNSIVGANVPTF. DNA for the CDR3: TGTGCCAGCAGTAACTCGATAGTTGGGGCCAACGTCCCGACTTTC.

V is TRBV4-3 and J is TRBJ2-7; 12 nucleotides line up with TRBD2. V shed 2 bases, J shed 2 bases, and the junction held 4 bases outside the gene matches. Germline CDR1 is LGHNA and CDR2 is YSLEER. The CDR3 spans 16 residues. The CDR3 coding sequence is TGCGCCAGCAGCCAACGACCTAGCGGGGGGGCCTACGAGCAGTACTTC. This gives the protein CASSQRPSGGAYEQYF.

The chain joins TRBV5-5 to TRBJ2-3; D possibly corresponds to TRBD2 (5 bases). V lost 3 bases, J lost 2 bases, and 13 bases lay in between. Germline loops: CDR1 SGHKS, CDR2 YYEKEE (reference sequence). The CDR3 runs to 15 residues. CDR3 bases: TGTGCCAGCAGCTCAGTCGGGGAATTCACAGATACGCAGTATTTT. Protein: CASSSVGEFTDTQYF. Full variable domain (rest looked up from reference TRBV5-5 and TRBJ2-3): DAGVTQSPTHLIKTRGQQVTLRCSPISGHKSVSWYQQVLGQGPQFIFQYYEKEERGRGNFPDRFSARQFPNYSSELNVNALLLGDSALYLCASSSVGEFTDTQYFGPGTRLTVL.

This chain links TRBV7-3 with TRBJ2-5; tentative D call: TRBD2 (5 bases). The better agreement between TRBJ2-7 and the DNA end casts doubt on the J call. The CDR3 extends over 12 amino acids. Germline CDR1 is SGHTA and CDR2 is FQGTGA. As DNA, the CDR3 is TGTGCCAGCAGACAATACGGGATCGAGCAGTACTTC. Amino acids: CASRQYGIEQYF.

This clonotype was seen a handful of times. The chain uses TRBV12-3 or TRBV12-4 and TRBJ2-7; D unresolved. The ends were cut back, 7 bases at V and 1 base at J, with 14 bases in the middle. CDR3 length equals 14 residues. CDR3 sequence (DNA): TGTGCCAGCACCAAGGCGGCGGCATCCTACGAGCAGTACTTC. Translation: CASTKAAASYEQYF.

This sequence joins TRBV4-3 and TRBJ2-7; TRBD2 matches 11 bases. Germline CDR1 reads LGHNA; CDR2 reads YSLEER. The CDR3 has 20 residues. V gave up 0 bases and J gave up 0 bases; unmatched junction bases: 13. Written as DNA, the CDR3 is TGCGCCAGCAGCCAAGATCAAGGACTAGCGGGTGTACCAGTCTCCTACGAGCAGTACTTC. Protein: CASSQDQGLAGVPVSYEQYF.

In its sample, this clonotype was seen a few times. The CDR3: CASGLAGTTDTQYF. The CDR3 DNA is TGTGCCAGCGGGCTAGCGGGGACCACAGATACGCAGTATTTT. The rearrangement uses TRBV27 and TRBJ2-3; TRBD2 aligns across 9 bases. Trimming removed 8 bases from V and 2 bases from J; junction bases left unmatched: 5. There are 14 residues in the CDR3. Germline V gives CDR1 MNHEY, CDR2 SMNVEV (reference sequence).

This clonotype was seen a few times. This CDR3 is CASSYVGGTGYTF. The CDR3 coding sequence is TGTGCCAGCAGCTACGTGGGGGGGACTGGCTACACCTTC. The chain combines TRBV7-6 with TRBJ1-2, with D possibly being TRBD1 (5 bases). The CDR3 sequence is 13 residues long. CDR1 is SGHVS and CDR2 is FNYEAQ in the germline V gene. V lost 4 bases, J lost 7 bases, and 13 bases lay in between.

The chain is built from TRBV20-1 and TRBJ2-1, with 7 bases matching TRBD2. The trim removed 4 bases at V and 0 bases at J, leaving 15 bases unmatched. Germline V gene sequence: CDR1 DFQATT, CDR2 SNEGSKA (reference sequence). The CDR3 consists of 18 residues. The CDR3 is CSAKSPIAGLSSYNEQFF. In DNA, the CDR3 is TGCAGTGCTAAATCTCCTATAGCGGGTCTGAGCTCCTACAATGAGCAGTTCTTC.

The V and J genes are TRBV9 and TRBJ1-1; D might be TRBD1 (5 bases). This CDR3 comprises 15 residues. Germline V CDR1 and CDR2: SGDLS, YYNGEE. Trimming took 4 bases from V and 6 from J, leaving 19 bases between them. DNA for the CDR3: TGTGCCAGCAGCCCGGCCGAGGGGAGAGACCCTGAAGCTTTCTTT. Residues: CASSPAEGRDPEAFF.

J is TRBJ2-4 and V is TRBV7-6; TRBD1 matches at 10 bases. The DNA end is more similar to TRBJ2-7, so the J call may be wrong. CDR3 length equals 14 residues. Germline CDR1 reads SGHVS; CDR2 reads FNYEAQ. CDR3 in amino acids: CASSPTGGWNEQYF. CDR3 nucleotides: TGTGCCAGCAGCCCGACAGGGGGCTGGAACGAGCAGTACTTC.